These 14 T cell receptor beta chains were all obtained from the same sample, sequenced in a study of T cells expressing NK-cell markers. TCRdb reanalyzed the 5' RACE reads and collapses them to one entry per CDR3 protein, without DNA. The sample totals 350,000 to 400,000 distinct CDR3 sequences. The specimen sequenced was blood T cells: a sorted CD56 or NKG2C T cell subset, CD4+ or CD8+ T cells, or bulk PBMC T cells (not recorded which). The receptors come from a woman aged 50 to 60 in good health.

V and J are TRBV12-3 or TRBV12-4 and TRBJ1-6. This CDR3 is 14 amino acids long. The CDR3 region is CASSLGGVISPLHF.

The V call is TRBV5-1, the J call TRBJ1-4. The CDR3 contains 14 residues. Germline-derived CDR1 and CDR2 are SGHRS and YFSETQ. Here the CDR3 reads CASSLGNAGEKLFF.

The chain carries TRBV9 and TRBJ2-3; TCRdb's assignment of TRBD2 cannot be checked, as there is no DNA. This CDR3 has 15 residues. The V gene's germline CDR1 is SGDLS and CDR2 YYNGEE. The CDR3 protein is CASSARERLTDTQYF.

The chain carries TRBV5-1 and TRBJ2-3; TCRdb selects TRBD1, and the lack of DNA leaves this call unchecked. The V gene's germline CDR1 is SGHRS and CDR2 YFSETQ. This CDR3 comprises 13 residues. CDR3 in amino acids: CASSSQGQEKKYF.

This chain joins TRBV24-1 and TRBJ2-3; TCRdb picks TRBD2, but there is no DNA to check that call. The CDR3 is 13 amino acids. Looked up from germline, CDR1 is KGHDR and CDR2 is SFDVKD. The CDR3: CATSGTTEDTQYF.

The V call is TRBV12-3 or TRBV12-4, the J call TRBJ2-1; TCRdb calls TRBD2, which cannot be checked without DNA. The CDR3 is 15 amino acids. This CDR3 reads CASTHSSSGRAVAFF.

CDR3 protein: CASSPPASTDTQYF. The V and J genes are TRBV28 and TRBJ2-3. The CDR3 loop spans 14 amino acids. Germline CDR1 reads MDHEN; CDR2 reads SYDVKM.

The J gene is TRBJ2-5, the V gene TRBV20-1; TCRdb's D call of TRBD2 is untestable without DNA. Germline V gene sequence: CDR1 DFQATT, CDR2 SNEGSKA (reference sequence). The CDR3 extends over 17 amino acids. The CDR3 region is CSATHTTSGRAQETQYF.

The rearrangement links TRBV25-1 to TRBJ2-7; the TCRdb call, TRBD2, lacks DNA for checking. There are 11 residues in the CDR3. Per the germline V gene, CDR1 is MGHDK and CDR2 is SYGVNS. This CDR3 reads CASAEAYEQYF.

The chain uses TRBV6-1 and TRBJ1-4; without DNA, the TCRdb call of TRBD1 cannot be checked. Germline values: CDR1 MNHNS, CDR2 SASEGT. The CDR3 totals 13 residues. CDR3 in amino acids: CASNGPGKEKLFF.

The V and J genes are TRBV3-1 and TRBJ1-5. Germline CDR1 and CDR2: LGHDT and YNNKEL (reference sequence). The CDR3 has 15 amino acids. The CDR3 protein is CASSQDRQVNQPQHF. The whole variable domain, remainder taken from reference TRBV3-1 and TRBJ1-5, is DTAVSQTPKYLVTQMGNDKSIKCEQNLGHDTMYWYKQDSKKFLKIMFSYNNKELIINETVPNRFSPKSPDKAHLNLHINSLELGDSAVYFCASSQDRQVNQPQHFGDGTRLSIL.

The genes are TRBV7-9 and TRBJ1-1. The CDR3 is 12 residues long. Germline V gene sequence: CDR1 SEHNR, CDR2 FQNEAQ (reference sequence). CDR3 region: CASAFRRAEAFF.

The CDR3 spells CASSFQGSGTGELFF. The rearrangement joins TRBV7-9 to TRBJ2-2; TCRdb names TRBD1, which stays unverified in the absence of DNA. The CDR3 has 15 residues. In germline, CDR1 is SEHNR, CDR2 FQNEAQ (reference sequence).

The V call is TRBV12-3 or TRBV12-4, the J call TRBJ1-1; with no DNA, the TCRdb D assignment of TRBD1 cannot be verified. CDR3 length: 14 residues. The CDR3 loop reads CASRDRIWNTEAFF.